What follows are 11 T cell receptor beta chains derived from one specimen sequenced in a study of control samples from healthy donors and cancer patients. Method: immunoSEQ multiplex PCR; TCRdb's copy keeps in-frame clones and lacks some. This table holds some 130,000 clones, approximately 92% found once. Sequencing was done on a sample of blood. The receptors originated from a woman aged 45-60 years in good health.

The rearrangement joins TRBV5-4 to TRBJ2-3; TRBD2 agrees at 8 bases. CDR1 and CDR2 from the germline V gene are SGHNT and YYREEE (reference sequence). This CDR3 has 16 residues. Unmatched junction bases numbered 6, after V lost 2 bases and J lost 1 base. The CDR3: CASSLAGVRGTDTQYF. The CDR3 bases are TGTGCCAGCAGCTTAGCGGGAGTTAGGGGCACAGATACGCAGTATTTT.

The rearrangement joins TRBV19 to TRBJ1-1; D remains unclear. V dropped 3 bases and J dropped 5 bases, with 13 bases sitting between them. Germline lookup yields CDR1 LNHDA and CDR2 SQIVND (reference sequence). This CDR3 is built from 14 residues. In nucleotides, the CDR3 is TGTGCCAGTAGTATTCTGGGTTCTGGAACTGAAGCTTTCTTT. Its translation: CASSILGSGTEAFF.

The chain is built from TRBV5-5 and TRBJ2-7, with 9 bases lining up with TRBD2. The CDR3 is made up of 15 amino acids. V dropped 1 base and J dropped 7; count of bases not matched to a gene: 9. CDR1 is SGHKS and CDR2 is YYEKEE in the germline V gene (reference sequence). For the CDR3, the DNA is TGTGCCAGCAGCTTGTTGGCTAGCGGGGTACTGGAGCAGTACTTC. The encoded protein is CASSLLASGVLEQYF.

The gene calls are TRBV27 and TRBJ2-7; tentatively, D is TRBD2 (5 bases). CDR1 is MNHEY and CDR2 is SMNVEV in the germline V gene (reference sequence). This CDR3 comprises 13 residues. Deletions cut 5 bases from V and 2 bases from J, with 10 bases between. The CDR3 nucleotides read TGTGCCAGCAGTGGAGGAGTGGCCTACGAGCAGTACTTC. This codes for CASSGGVAYEQYF.

The chain joins TRBV14 to TRBJ2-7; D gene ambiguous. CDR1 and CDR2 from the germline V gene are SGHDN and FVKESK. V gave up 1 base and J gave up 0 bases, with 10 bases separating them. The CDR3 is 15 amino acids. This CDR3 is CASSQAGISSYEQYF. The CDR3 coding sequence is TGTGCCAGCAGCCAAGCGGGCATCTCCTCCTACGAGCAGTACTTC.

As concerns this clone: This same CDR3 is encoded by further DNA sequences in the sample. CDR3 DNA sequence: TGTGCCAGCAGCCCTTCCCTGGTGGGCGTGAACACTGAAGCTTTCTTT. It is translated as CASSPSLVGVNTEAFF. This chain joins TRBV5-4 and TRBJ1-1; D gene ambiguous. The CDR3 is made up of 16 amino acids. Trimming pared 4 bases from V and 0 bases from J, leaving 16 bases between. The germline CDR1 and CDR2 sequences are SGHNT and YYREEE (reference sequence).

This chain joins TRBV27 and TRBJ1-5, with D unresolved. The V end lost 5 bases, the J end lost 4 bases, and 15 bases lay between the germline ends. Germline values: CDR1 MNHEY, CDR2 SMNVEV (reference sequence). This CDR3 region has 15 residues. The CDR3 region is CASSLFYGSNQPQHF. Here the CDR3 DNA reads TGTGCCAGCAGTCTCTTCTACGGGTCTAATCAGCCCCAGCATTTT.

The chain joins TRBV6-5 to TRBJ1-4; TRBD1 matches 7 bases. This CDR3 contains 14 residues. CDR1 and CDR2 from the germline V gene are MNHEY and SVGAGI. After removal of 5 bases from V and 6 bases from J, the junction contained 6 bases not matched to a gene. Written as DNA, the CDR3 is TGTGCCAGCAGTAACAGGGGTGCTTATGAAAAACTGTTTTTT. Its protein product is CASSNRGAYEKLFF.

The CDR3 DNA is TGTGCCAGCTCACCACAGGGGGCCGGGGAGCTGTTTTTT. Encoded protein: CASSPQGAGELFF. This chain links TRBV18 with TRBJ2-2; tentative D call: TRBD1 (6 bases). V was shortened by 1 base and J by 6 bases, with 6 bases between the two germline ends. Germline values: CDR1 KGHSH, CDR2 LQKENI. The CDR3 spans 13 residues.

There are a few counts of this clone. The chain couples TRBV7-9 to TRBJ2-1, with D perhaps matching TRBD1 (5 bases). Trimming stripped 1 base from V and 13 bases from J, with 11 bases between. CDR1 and CDR2 (germline): SEHNR, FQNEAQ (reference sequence). The CDR3 contains 12 residues. CDR3 region: CASSLERGHQFF. The CDR3 bases are TGTGCCAGCAGCTTAGAGCGTGGACACCAGTTCTTC.

The chain has TRBV13 and TRBJ1-2; perhaps TRBD1 as D (5 bases). Deletions cut 5 bases from V and 4 bases from J, with 11 bases between. Germline CDR1 is PRHDT and CDR2 is FYEKMQ (reference sequence). The CDR3 loop spans 13 amino acids. The CDR3 spells CASSPQGSYGYTF. The CDR3 coding sequence is TGTGCCAGCAGCCCCCAGGGAAGCTATGGCTACACCTTC. The full variable domain, its missing parts supplied by reference TRBV13 and TRBJ1-2, is AAGVIQSPRHLIKEKRETATLKCYPIPRHDTVYWYQQGPGQDPQFLISFYEKMQSDKGSIPDRFSAQQFSDYHSELNMSSLELGDSALYFCASSPQGSYGYTFGSGTRLTVV.